Listed below are T cell receptor beta chains from one sample, sequenced in a study of response to subunit inactivated influenza vaccine. Via MiXCR, TCRdb re-called the RT-PCR reads, giving one row per CDR3 protein. The data contain 600,000 to 850,000 distinct CDR3 sequences, 14% of them singletons. The sequencing here drew on PBMCs from blood, taken approximately 15 days before vaccination. These receptors were collected from a man aged 50-59 years who received an inactivated influenza vaccine. The CDR3 runs from the conserved cysteine through the conserved F or W. D genes are given only for firm matches. Clone size is not always given. Where it is, it says once, few, many or a class for expanded clones.

clone_size,d_call,v_call,j_call,cdr3_aa,cdr3_nt
NA,NA,TRBV7-2,TRBJ2-5,CASSLGGVKGTQYF,TGTGCCAGCAGCTTAGGGGGCGTCAAGGGGACCCAGTACTTC
few,TRBD1,TRBV27,TRBJ1-2,CASSPQKGQGSSYTF,TGTGCCAGCAGTCCGCAAAAGGGACAGGGTAGTAGCTACACCTTC
NA,NA,TRBV28,TRBJ1-3,CASSSSSPVGTGNTIYF,TGTGCCAGCAGTTCTTCTTCTCCCGTGGGCACAGGAAACACCATATATTTT
few,TRBD2,TRBV10-3,TRBJ2-3,CAISESGLAIRPGDTQYF,TGTGCCATCAGTGAGTCCGGACTAGCTATTAGGCCTGGAGATACGCAGTATTTT
NA,TRBD2,TRBV20-1,TRBJ2-3,CSASSGLAGDKDTQYF,TGCAGTGCTAGCTCGGGACTAGCGGGGGATAAAGATACGCAGTATTTT
NA,NA,TRBV14,TRBJ1-1,CASSQGRGRYTEAFF,TGTGCCAGCAGCCAAGGCCGCGGACGTTACACTGAAGCTTTCTTT
many,TRBD2,TRBV27,TRBJ2-7,CASSSGTSPESEQYF,TGTGCCAGCAGTTCGGGGACTAGCCCGGAGTCCGAGCAGTACTTC
many,NA,TRBV10-3,TRBJ1-6,CAISESPRQPLHF,TGTGCCATCAGTGAGTCCCCCAGACAACCCCTCCACTTT
few,NA,TRBV6-2/TRBV6-3,TRBJ2-7,CASSGDGTYEQYF,TGTGCCAGCAGTGGGGACGGCACCTACGAGCAGTACTTC
NA,NA,TRBV5-1,TRBJ2-7,CASSLVWGATAEQYF,TGCGCCAGCAGCTTGGTGTGGGGGGCGACAGCCGAGCAGTACTTC
NA,NA,TRBV6-5,TRBJ1-5,CASSYSVGGNQPQHF,TGTGCCAGCAGTTACTCTGTGGGGGGCAATCAGCCCCAGCATTTT